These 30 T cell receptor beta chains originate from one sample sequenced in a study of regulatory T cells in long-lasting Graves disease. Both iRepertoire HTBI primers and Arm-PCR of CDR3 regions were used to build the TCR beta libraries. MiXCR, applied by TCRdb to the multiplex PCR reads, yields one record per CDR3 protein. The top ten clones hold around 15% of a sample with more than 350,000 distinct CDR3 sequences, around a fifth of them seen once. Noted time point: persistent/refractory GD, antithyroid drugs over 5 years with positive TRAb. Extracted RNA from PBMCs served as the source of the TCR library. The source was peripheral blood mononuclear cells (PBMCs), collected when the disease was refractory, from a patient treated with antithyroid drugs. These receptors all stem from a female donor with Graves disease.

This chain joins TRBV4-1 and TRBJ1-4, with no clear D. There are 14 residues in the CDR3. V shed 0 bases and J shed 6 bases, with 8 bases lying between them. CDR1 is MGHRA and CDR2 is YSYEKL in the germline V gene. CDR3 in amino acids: CASSQDARDEKLFF. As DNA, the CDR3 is TGCGCCAGCAGCCAAGATGCAAGGGATGAAAAACTGTTTTTT.

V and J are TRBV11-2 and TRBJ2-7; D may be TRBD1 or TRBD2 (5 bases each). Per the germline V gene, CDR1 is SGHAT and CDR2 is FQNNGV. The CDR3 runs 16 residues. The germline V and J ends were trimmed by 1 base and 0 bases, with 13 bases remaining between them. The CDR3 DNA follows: TGTGCCAGCAGCTTAGGGGGGATGGGAGTCTCCTACGAGCAGTACTTC. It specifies CASSLGGMGVSYEQYF.

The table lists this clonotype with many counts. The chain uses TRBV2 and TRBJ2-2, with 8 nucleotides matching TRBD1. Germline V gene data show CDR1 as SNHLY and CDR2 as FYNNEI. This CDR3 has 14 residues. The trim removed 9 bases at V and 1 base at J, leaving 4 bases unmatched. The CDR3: CARSGTGNTGELFF. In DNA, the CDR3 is TGTGCCAGATCTGGGACAGGGAACACCGGGGAGCTGTTTTTT.

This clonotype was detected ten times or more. This chain's CDR3 is CASSLSAGGEYGYTF. The CDR3 nucleotides read TGTGCCAGCAGTTTATCGGCAGGGGGCGAATATGGCTACACCTTC. The chain links TRBV28 to TRBJ1-2; 8 bases align to TRBD1. Trimming removed 1 base from V and 5 bases from J; junction bases left unmatched: 6. CDR1 and CDR2 from the germline V gene are MDHEN and SYDVKM. CDR3 size: 15 residues.

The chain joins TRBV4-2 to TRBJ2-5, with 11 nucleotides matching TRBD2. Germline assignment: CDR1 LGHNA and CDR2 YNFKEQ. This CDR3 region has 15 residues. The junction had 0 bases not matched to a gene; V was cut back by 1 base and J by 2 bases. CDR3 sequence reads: CASSQGLAGQETQYF. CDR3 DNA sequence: TGTGCCAGCAGCCAAGGACTAGCGGGACAAGAGACCCAGTACTTC.

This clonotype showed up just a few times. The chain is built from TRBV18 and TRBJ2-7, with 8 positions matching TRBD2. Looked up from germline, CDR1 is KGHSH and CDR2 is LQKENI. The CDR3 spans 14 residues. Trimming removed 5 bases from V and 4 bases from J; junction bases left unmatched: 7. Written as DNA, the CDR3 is TGTGCCAGCTCATCAAGGACTAGCTGGTACGAGCAGTACTTC. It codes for CASSSRTSWYEQYF.

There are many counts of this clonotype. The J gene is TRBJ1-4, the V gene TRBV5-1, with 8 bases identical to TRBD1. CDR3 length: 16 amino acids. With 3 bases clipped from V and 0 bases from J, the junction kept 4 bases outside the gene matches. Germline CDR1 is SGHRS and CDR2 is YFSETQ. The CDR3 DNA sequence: TGCGCCAGCAGCTCCGGACAGGGAGCAACTAATGAAAAACTGTTTTTT. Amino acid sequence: CASSSGQGATNEKLFF. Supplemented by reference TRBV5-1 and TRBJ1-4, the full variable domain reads KAGVTQTPRYLIKTRGQQVTLSCSPISGHRSVSWYQQTPGQGLQFLFEYFSETQRNKGNFPGRFSGRQFSNSRSEMNVSTLELGDSALYLCASSSGQGATNEKLFFGSGTQLSVL.

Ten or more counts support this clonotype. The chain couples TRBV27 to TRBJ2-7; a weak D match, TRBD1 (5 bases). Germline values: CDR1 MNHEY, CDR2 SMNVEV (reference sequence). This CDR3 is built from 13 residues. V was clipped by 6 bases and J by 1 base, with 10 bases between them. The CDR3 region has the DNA TGTGCCAGCAGCTTACAGGAGTCCTACGAGCAGTACTTC. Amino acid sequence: CASSLQESYEQYF.

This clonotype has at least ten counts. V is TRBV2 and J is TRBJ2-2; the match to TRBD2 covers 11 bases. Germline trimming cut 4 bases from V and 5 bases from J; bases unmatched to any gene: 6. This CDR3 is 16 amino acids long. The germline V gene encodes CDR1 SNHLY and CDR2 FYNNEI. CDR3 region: CASSVPLAGGTGELFF. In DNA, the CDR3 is TGTGCCAGCAGTGTCCCTCTAGCGGGAGGTACCGGGGAGCTGTTTTTT. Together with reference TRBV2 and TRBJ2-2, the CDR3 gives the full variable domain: EPEVTQTPSHQVTQMGQEVILRCVPISNHLYFYWYRQILGQKVEFLVSFYNNEISEKSEIFDDQFSVERPDGSNFTLKIRSTKLEDSAMYFCASSVPLAGGTGELFFGEGSRLTVL.

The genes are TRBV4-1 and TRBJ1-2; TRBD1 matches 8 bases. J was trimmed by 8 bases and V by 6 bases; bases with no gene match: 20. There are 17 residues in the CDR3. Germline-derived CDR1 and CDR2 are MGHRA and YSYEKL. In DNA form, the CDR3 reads TGCGCCAGCAGACGAGACATATTTTCCAGGGGGCAGTCGGGCTACACCTTC. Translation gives CASRRDIFSRGQSGYTF.

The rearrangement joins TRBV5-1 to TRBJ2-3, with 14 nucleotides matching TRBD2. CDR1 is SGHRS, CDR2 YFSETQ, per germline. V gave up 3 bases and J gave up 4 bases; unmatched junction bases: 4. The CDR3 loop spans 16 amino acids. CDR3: CASSSGLAGVPDTQYF. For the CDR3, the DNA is TGCGCCAGCAGCTCGGGACTAGCGGGAGTCCCAGATACGCAGTATTTT. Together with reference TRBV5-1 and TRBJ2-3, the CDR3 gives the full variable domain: KAGVTQTPRYLIKTRGQQVTLSCSPISGHRSVSWYQQTPGQGLQFLFEYFSETQRNKGNFPGRFSGRQFSNSRSEMNVSTLELGDSALYLCASSSGLAGVPDTQYFGPGTRLTVL.

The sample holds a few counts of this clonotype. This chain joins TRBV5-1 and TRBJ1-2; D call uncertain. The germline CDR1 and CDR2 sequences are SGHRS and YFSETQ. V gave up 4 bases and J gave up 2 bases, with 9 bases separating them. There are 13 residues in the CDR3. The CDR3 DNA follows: TGCGCCAGCAGCCCGGAGCTAAACTATGGCTACACCTTC. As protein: CASSPELNYGYTF.

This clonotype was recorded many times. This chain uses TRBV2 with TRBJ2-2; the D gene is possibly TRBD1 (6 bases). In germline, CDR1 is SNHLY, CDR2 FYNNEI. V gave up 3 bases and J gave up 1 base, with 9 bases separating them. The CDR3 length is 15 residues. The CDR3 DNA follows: TGTGCCAGCAGTGACGAACAGGGGAACACCGGGGAGCTGTTTTTT. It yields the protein CASSDEQGNTGELFF. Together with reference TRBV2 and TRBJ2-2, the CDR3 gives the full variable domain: EPEVTQTPSHQVTQMGQEVILRCVPISNHLYFYWYRQILGQKVEFLVSFYNNEISEKSEIFDDQFSVERPDGSNFTLKIRSTKLEDSAMYFCASSDEQGNTGELFFGEGSRLTVL.

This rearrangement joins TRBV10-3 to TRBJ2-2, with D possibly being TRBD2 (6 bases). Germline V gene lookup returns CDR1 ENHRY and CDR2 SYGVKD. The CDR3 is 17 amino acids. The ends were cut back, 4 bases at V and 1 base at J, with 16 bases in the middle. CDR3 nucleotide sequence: TGTGCCATCAGTGGCCCACAGAGGGGACTGAACACCGGGGAGCTGTTTTTT. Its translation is CAISGPQRGLNTGELFF.

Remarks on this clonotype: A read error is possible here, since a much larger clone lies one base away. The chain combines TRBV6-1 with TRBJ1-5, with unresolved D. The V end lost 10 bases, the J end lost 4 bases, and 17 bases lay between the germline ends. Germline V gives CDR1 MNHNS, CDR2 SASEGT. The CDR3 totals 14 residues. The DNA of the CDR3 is TGTGCCACCTCCGCACGTAGATCAAATCAGCCCCAGCATTTT. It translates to CATSARRSNQPQHF.

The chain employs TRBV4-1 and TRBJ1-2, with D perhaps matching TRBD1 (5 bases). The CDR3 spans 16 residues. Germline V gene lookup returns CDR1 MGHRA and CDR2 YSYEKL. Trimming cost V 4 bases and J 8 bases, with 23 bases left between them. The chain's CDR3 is CASSRHQGSSSQGYTF. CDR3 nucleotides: TGCGCCAGCAGCCGCCACCAGGGCTCAAGCTCTCAGGGCTACACCTTC.

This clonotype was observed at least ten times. CDR3: CSARASPGQTYGYTF. For the CDR3, the DNA is TGCAGTGCTAGGGCGTCACCGGGACAGACCTATGGCTACACCTTC. This chain connects TRBV20-1 to TRBJ1-2; 7 positions agree with TRBD1. V shed 3 bases, J shed 4 bases, and the junction held 11 bases outside the gene matches. The CDR3 spans 15 residues. The V gene's germline CDR1 is DFQATT and CDR2 SNEGSKA (reference sequence).

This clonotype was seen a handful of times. DNA for the CDR3: TGTGCCAGCAGCTTAACCGGGCGGACGAACACCGGGGAGCTGTTTTTT. As protein: CASSLTGRTNTGELFF. V usage is TRBV7-3 and J usage is TRBJ2-2; unclear D gene. The CDR3 is 16 residues long. CDR1 is SGHTA and CDR2 is FQGTGA in the germline V gene. Trimming cost V 0 bases and J 0 bases, with 8 bases left between them.

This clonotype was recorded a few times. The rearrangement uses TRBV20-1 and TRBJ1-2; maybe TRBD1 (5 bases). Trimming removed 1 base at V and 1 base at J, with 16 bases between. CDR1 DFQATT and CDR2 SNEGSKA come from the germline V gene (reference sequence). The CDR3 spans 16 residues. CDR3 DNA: TGCAGTGCTAGAGGGGGCGCCGGTGAGAGTAACTATGGCTACACCTTC. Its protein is CSARGGAGESNYGYTF.

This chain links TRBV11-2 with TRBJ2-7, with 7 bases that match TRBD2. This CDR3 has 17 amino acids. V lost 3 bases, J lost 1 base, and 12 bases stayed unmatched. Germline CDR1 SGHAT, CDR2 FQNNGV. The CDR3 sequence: CASSFSGPRTASYEQYF. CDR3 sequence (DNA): TGTGCCAGCAGCTTTAGCGGGCCACGTACTGCTTCCTACGAGCAGTACTTC.

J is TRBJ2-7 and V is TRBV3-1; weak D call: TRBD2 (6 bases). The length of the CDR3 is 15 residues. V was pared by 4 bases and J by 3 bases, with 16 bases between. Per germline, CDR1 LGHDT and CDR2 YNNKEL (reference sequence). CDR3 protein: CASSLGGLARYEQYF. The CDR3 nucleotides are TGTGCCAGCAGCCTTGGTGGGCTAGCGCGCTACGAGCAGTACTTC.

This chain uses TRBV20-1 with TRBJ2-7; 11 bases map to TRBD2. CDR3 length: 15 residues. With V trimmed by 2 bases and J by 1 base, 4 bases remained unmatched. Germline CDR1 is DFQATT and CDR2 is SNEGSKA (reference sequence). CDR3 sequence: CSARLPSGGSYEQYF. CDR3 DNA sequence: TGCAGTGCTAGACTCCCTAGCGGGGGGTCCTACGAGCAGTACTTC.

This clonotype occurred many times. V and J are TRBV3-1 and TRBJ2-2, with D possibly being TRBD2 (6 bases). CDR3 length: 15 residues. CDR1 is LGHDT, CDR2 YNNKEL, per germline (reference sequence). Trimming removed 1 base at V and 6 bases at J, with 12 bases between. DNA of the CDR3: TGTGCCAGCAGCCAAGGGGGGGATCGCGCCGGGGAGCTGTTTTTT. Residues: CASSQGGDRAGELFF.

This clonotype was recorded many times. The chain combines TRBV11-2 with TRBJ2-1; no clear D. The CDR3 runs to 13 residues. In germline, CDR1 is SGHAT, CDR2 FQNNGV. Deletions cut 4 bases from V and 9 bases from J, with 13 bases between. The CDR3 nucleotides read TGTGCCAGCAGCTCCCGAATGGGTATTGAGCAGTTCTTC. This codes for CASSSRMGIEQFF.

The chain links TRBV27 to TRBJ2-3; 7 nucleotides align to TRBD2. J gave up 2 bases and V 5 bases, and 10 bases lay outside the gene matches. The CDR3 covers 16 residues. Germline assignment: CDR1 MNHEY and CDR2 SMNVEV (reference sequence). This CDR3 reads CASSTPSGVYTDTQYF. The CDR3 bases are TGTGCCAGCAGTACCCCTAGCGGAGTCTACACAGATACGCAGTATTTT.

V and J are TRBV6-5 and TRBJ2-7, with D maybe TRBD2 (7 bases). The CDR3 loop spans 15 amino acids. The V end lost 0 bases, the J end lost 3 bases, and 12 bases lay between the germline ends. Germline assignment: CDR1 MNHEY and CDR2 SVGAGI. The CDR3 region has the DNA TGTGCCAGCAGTTACTCGACTAGGGGGGGCTACGAGCAGTACTTC. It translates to CASSYSTRGGYEQYF.

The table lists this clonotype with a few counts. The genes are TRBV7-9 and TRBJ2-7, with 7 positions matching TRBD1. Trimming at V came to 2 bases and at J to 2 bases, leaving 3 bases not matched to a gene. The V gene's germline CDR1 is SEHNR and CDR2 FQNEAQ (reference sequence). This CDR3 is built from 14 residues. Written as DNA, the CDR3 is TGTGCCAGCAGCTTAACAGGGGCACCCTACGAGCAGTACTTC. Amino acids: CASSLTGAPYEQYF.

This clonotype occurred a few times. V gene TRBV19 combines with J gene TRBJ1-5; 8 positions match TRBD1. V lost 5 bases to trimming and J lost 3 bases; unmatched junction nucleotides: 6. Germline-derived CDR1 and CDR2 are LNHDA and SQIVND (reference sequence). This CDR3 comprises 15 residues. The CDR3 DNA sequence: TGTGCCAGTAGTTTTGGACAGGGAAACAATCAGCCCCAGCATTTT. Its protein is CASSFGQGNNQPQHF.

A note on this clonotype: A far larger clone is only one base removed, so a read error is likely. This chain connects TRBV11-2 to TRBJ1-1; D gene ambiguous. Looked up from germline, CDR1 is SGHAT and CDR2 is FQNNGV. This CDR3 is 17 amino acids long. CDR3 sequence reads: CASSLGGYEAPNTEASF. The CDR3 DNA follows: TGTGCCAGCAGCTTAGGGGGATATGAGGCCCCGAACACTGAAGCTTCCTTT.

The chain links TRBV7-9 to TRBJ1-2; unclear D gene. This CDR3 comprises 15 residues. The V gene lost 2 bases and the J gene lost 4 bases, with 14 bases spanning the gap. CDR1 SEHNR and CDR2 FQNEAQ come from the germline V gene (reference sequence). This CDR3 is CASSLYVWPGYGYTF. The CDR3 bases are TGTGCCAGCAGCTTATATGTGTGGCCGGGCTATGGCTACACCTTC.